Following are 13 T cell receptor beta chains from one sample sequenced in a study of blood T cell repertoires in COVID-19. Clones were read by immunoSEQ multiplex PCR, and TCRdb kept only the in-frame ones, dropping some. The data show fewer than 250,000 clones, about 83% seen once. The sequenced material came from PBMCs or T cells enriched from blood (not recorded which). These TCRs come from a woman aged 40 to 49 who had been exposed to COVID-19.

The chain joins TRBV6-1 to TRBJ2-2, with TRBD1 matching over 9 bases. CDR1 is MNHNS and CDR2 is SASEGT in the germline V gene. J was trimmed by 6 bases and V by 2 bases; bases with no gene match: 4. The CDR3 is 15 amino acids. In DNA form, the CDR3 reads TGTGCCAGCAGTGAATGGGACAGGGTTCCCGGGGAGCTGTTTTTT. Residues: CASSEWDRVPGELFF.

The chain employs TRBV5-6 and TRBJ1-1; TRBD1 is a possible D gene (6 bases). The germline V and J ends were trimmed by 1 base and 6 bases, with 13 bases remaining between them. The CDR3 length is 14 residues. Germline CDR1 SGHDT, CDR2 YYEEEE. CDR3 sequence (DNA): TGTGCCAGCAGCTTGTACCGGGGGGCTCCTGAAGCTTTCTTT. Protein: CASSLYRGAPEAFF. Complete variable domain (other parts from reference TRBV5-6 and TRBJ1-1): DAGVTQSPTHLIKTRGQQVTLRCSPKSGHDTVSWYQQALGQGPQFIFQYYEEEERQRGNFPDRFSGHQFPNYSSELNVNALLLGDSALYLCASSLYRGAPEAFFGQGTRLTVV.

The chain has TRBV6-2 or TRBV6-3 and TRBJ2-3; possibly TRBD2 for D (6 bases). The CDR3 sequence is 14 residues long. The V end was cut by 6 bases, the J end by 4 bases, with 14 bases between. Germline lookup yields CDR1 MNHEY and CDR2 SVGEGT. CDR3 bases: TGTGCCAGCAGCCATACTAGGAGGGCAGATACGCAGTATTTT. Its protein product is CASSHTRRADTQYF.

This clone came up a few times. The J gene is TRBJ1-2, the V gene TRBV7-2; D possibly corresponds to TRBD1 (5 bases). Trimming took off 2 bases at V and 1 base at J, with 8 bases between the two ends. The CDR3 is made up of 14 amino acids. CDR1 and CDR2 from the germline V gene are SGHTA and FQGNSA. DNA for the CDR3: TGTGCCAGCAGCTTACGGGACTTTAACTATGGCTACACCTTC. It yields the protein CASSLRDFNYGYTF.

The V call is TRBV7-8, the J call TRBJ2-7; D may be TRBD2 (5 bases). Germline CDR1 and CDR2: SGHVS and FQNEAQ. The CDR3 totals 13 residues. Between the trimmed V and J ends, which lost 5 bases and 3 bases, there was a span of 11 bases. CDR3 nucleotide sequence: TGTGCCAGCAGCCCCTCGGACTGCTACGAGCAGTACTTC. Protein sequence: CASSPSDCYEQYF. Full variable domain (remainder filled in from reference TRBV7-8 and TRBJ2-7): GAGVSQSPRYKVAKRGQDVALRCDPISGHVSLFWYQQALGQGPEFLTYFQNEAQLDKSGLPSDRFFAERPEGSVSTLKIQRTQQEDSAVYLCASSPSDCYEQYFGPGTRLTVT.

The rearrangement joins TRBV9 to TRBJ2-2; TRBD2 aligns across 9 bases. Germline assignment: CDR1 SGDLS and CDR2 YYNGEE. J lost 1 base, V lost 4 bases, and 5 bases had no gene match. The CDR3 totals 16 residues. The CDR3 sequence is CASSPLAGLNTGELFF. The CDR3 nucleotides are TGTGCCAGCAGCCCTCTAGCGGGACTGAACACCGGGGAGCTGTTTTTT. The full variable domain, its missing parts supplied by reference TRBV9 and TRBJ2-2, is DSGVTQTPKHLITATGQRVTLRCSPRSGDLSVYWYQQSLDQGLQFLIQYYNGEERAKGNILERFSAQQFPDLHSELNLSSLELGDSALYFCASSPLAGLNTGELFFGEGSRLTVL.

The rearrangement links TRBV6-5 to TRBJ2-5, with 8 bases fitting TRBD2. V gave up 2 bases and J gave up 5 bases; unmatched junction bases: 7. In germline, CDR1 is MNHEY, CDR2 SVGAGI. This CDR3 region has 15 residues. This chain's CDR3 is CASSYQYSGEETQYF. The DNA for the CDR3 is TGTGCCAGCAGTTACCAGTATAGCGGGGAGGAGACCCAGTACTTC.

This sequence joins TRBV19 and TRBJ2-2; D is ambiguous. This CDR3 is 14 amino acids long. Looked up from germline, CDR1 is LNHDA and CDR2 is SQIVND (reference sequence). V lost 7 bases and J 4 bases, leaving 13 bases between the germline ends. The CDR3 DNA is TGTGCCAGTAACAAAGGTCCGGGCACCGGGGAGCTGTTTTTT. Residues: CASNKGPGTGELFF.

V and J are TRBV19 and TRBJ2-3, with TRBD2 matching over 7 bases. The CDR3 consists of 16 residues. Germline trimming cut 5 bases from V and 4 bases from J; bases unmatched to any gene: 12. The germline gives CDR1 LNHDA, CDR2 SQIVND (reference sequence). The CDR3 bases are TGTGCCAGTAGTTCCGGGGGGACGGGTCTCTCAGATACGCAGTATTTT. This encodes CASSSGGTGLSDTQYF.

The chain has TRBV30 and TRBJ1-1, with D possibly TRBD1 on 6 matching bases. In germline, CDR1 is GTSNPN, CDR2 SVGIG (reference sequence). Trimming cost V 2 bases and J 1 base, with 17 bases left between them. The CDR3 is 16 residues long. The CDR3 coding sequence is TGTGCCTGGAGTCCCGCCAGGGGTCCCGGGAACACTGAAGCTTTCTTT. Its protein is CAWSPARGPGNTEAFF.

A single count supports this clone. The chain combines TRBV27 with TRBJ2-1; possibly TRBD2 for D (6 bases). V lost 6 bases, J lost 6 bases, and 15 bases lay in between. The germline gives CDR1 MNHEY, CDR2 SMNVEV (reference sequence). CDR3 length: 14 amino acids. The CDR3 loop is CASRGPGLANEQFF. CDR3 in DNA: TGTGCCAGCAGGGGACCGGGACTTGCCAATGAGCAGTTCTTC.

This clone was observed once. The chain combines TRBV4-3 with TRBJ1-5; D is undetermined. CDR3 size: 16 residues. CDR1 is LGHNA and CDR2 is YSLEER in the germline V gene. Trimming took off 0 bases at V and 2 bases at J, with 11 bases between the two ends. The CDR3 DNA reads as TGCGCCAGCAGCCAAGATCCGGGTATGGGCAATCAGCCCCAGCATTTT. Protein product: CASSQDPGMGNQPQHF.

This clone was observed a handful of times. The chain links TRBV30 to TRBJ2-2; D perhaps matches TRBD2 (6 bases). From germline, CDR1 is GTSNPN and CDR2 SVGIG (reference sequence). V gave up 1 base and J gave up 3 bases, with 9 bases separating them. This CDR3 is built from 14 residues. The CDR3 coding sequence is TGTGCCTGGAGTGCGGGACTTCACACCGGGGAGCTGTTTTTT. Translating it yields CAWSAGLHTGELFF.